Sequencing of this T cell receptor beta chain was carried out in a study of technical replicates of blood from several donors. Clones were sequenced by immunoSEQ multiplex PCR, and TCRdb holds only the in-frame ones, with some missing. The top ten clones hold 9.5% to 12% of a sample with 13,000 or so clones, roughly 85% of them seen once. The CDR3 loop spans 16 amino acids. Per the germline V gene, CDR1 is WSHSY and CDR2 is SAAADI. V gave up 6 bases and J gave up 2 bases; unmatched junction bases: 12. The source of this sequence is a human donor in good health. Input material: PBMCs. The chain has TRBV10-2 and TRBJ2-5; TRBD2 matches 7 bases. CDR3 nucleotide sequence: TGCGCCAGCAGGGGTTCGGGCGGGAGCTCGCAAGAGACCCAGTACTTC. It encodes CASRGSGGSSQETQYF.